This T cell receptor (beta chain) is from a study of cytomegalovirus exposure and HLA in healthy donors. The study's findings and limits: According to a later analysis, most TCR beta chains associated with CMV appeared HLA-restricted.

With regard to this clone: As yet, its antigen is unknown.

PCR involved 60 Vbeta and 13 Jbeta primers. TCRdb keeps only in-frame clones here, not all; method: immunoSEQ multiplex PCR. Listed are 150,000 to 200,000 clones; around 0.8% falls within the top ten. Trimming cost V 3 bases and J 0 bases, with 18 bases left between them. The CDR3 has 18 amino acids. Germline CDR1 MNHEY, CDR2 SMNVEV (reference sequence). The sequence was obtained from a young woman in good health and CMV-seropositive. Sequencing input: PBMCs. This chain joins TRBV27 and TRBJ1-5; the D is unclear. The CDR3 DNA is TGTGCCAGCAGTTTTTCGGGGAGGACGATATATAGCAATCAGCCCCAGCATTTT. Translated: CASSFSGRTIYSNQPQHF.